This T cell receptor (beta chain) was sequenced in a study of beta chain features in type 1 diabetes. Overall study results and limits: Within the patient group, naive, central memory and Treg TCRB repertoires appeared more similar to each other than within healthy donors. Within each of all four CD4+ subsets, Type 1 diabetes patients had TCRB CDR3s that were moderately but significantly shorter.

Sampling consisted of one heparinised blood draw per donor, averaging approximately 100 mL. With 5 bases clipped from V and 6 bases from J, the junction kept 13 bases outside the gene matches. The CDR3 length is 15 residues. CDR1 and CDR2 (germline): SQVTM, ANQGSEA. There are a few counts of this clone. Its antigen is currently unknown. All of the isolated RNA was reverse transcribed, so expressed TCRB transcripts were sequenced. Profiled with immunoSEQ multiplex PCR; TCRdb holds only in-frame clones, not every one. The repertoire includes around 250,000 clones, around 14% of them detected once, and 0.019% sits in the top ten.

V and J are TRBV29-1 and TRBJ2-3; 8 positions agree with TRBD2. This sequence originates from a man aged 25 to 45 with type 1 diabetes. Specimen: naive CD4+ T cells from blood. The CDR3 reads CSVLLGAGGGDTQYF. Here the CDR3 DNA reads TGCAGCGTTCTCCTCGGGGCGGGAGGTGGGGATACGCAGTATTTT.